The clone carrying this TCR beta chain was recorded once. Its antigen is currently unknown. Subsets obtained from CD4+ cells comprised CD45RA+ naive and CD45RA-negative memory cells. V shed 1 base and J 2 bases; nucleotides not matched to a gene: 3. This CDR3 comprises 16 residues. Germline V CDR1 and CDR2: GTSNPN, SVGIG (reference sequence). Every subset's genomic DNA went evenly onto several immunoSEQ plates. The data were produced by immunoSEQ multiplex PCR, yet TCRdb's version contains in-frame clones alone and is incomplete. The sample carries some 1 million clones, about 77% recorded once. The sample comes from a study of shared clonotypes between healthy human individuals. On the study more broadly: Used for every donor were three CD4 naive, three CD4 memory, two CD8 naive and one CD8 memory plate. Study outcomes and limitations: How much donors shared clonotypes was expected to be affected by sequencing depth.

The sequence derives from a young man in good health. The specimen was memory CD4+ T cells sorted from blood. Regarding subset: CD45RA-negative fraction. The chain couples TRBV30 to TRBJ2-6; 9 bases are a match to TRBD1. CDR3 residues: CAWSGTGVTGANVLTF. Written as DNA, the CDR3 is TGTGCCTGGAGTGGGACAGGGGTAACTGGGGCCAACGTCCTGACTTTC.